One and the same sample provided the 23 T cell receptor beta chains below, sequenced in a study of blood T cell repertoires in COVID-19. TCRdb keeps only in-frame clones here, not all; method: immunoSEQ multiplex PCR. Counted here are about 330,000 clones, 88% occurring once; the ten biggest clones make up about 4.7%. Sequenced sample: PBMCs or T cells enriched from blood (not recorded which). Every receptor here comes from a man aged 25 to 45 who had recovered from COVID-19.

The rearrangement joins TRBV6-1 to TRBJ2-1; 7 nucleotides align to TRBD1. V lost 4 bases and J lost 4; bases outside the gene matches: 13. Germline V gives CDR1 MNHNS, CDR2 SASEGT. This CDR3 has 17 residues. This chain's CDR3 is CASSVRAGGHLYNEQFF. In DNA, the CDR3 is TGTGCCAGCAGTGTTAGGGCAGGGGGTCACCTTTACAATGAGCAGTTCTTC.

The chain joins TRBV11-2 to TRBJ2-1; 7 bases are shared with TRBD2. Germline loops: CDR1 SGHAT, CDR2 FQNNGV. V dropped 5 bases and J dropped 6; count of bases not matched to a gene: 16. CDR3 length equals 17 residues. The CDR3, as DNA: TGTGCCAGCAGCCCATTCAGAACTAGCGCATATTCCAATGAGCAGTTCTTC. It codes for CASSPFRTSAYSNEQFF.

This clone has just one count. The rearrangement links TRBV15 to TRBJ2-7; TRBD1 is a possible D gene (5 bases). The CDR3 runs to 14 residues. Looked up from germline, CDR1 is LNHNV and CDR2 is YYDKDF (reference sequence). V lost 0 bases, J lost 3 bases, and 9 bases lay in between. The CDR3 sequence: CATSRDQGSYEQYF. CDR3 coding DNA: TGTGCCACCAGCAGAGATCAGGGAAGCTACGAGCAGTACTTC.

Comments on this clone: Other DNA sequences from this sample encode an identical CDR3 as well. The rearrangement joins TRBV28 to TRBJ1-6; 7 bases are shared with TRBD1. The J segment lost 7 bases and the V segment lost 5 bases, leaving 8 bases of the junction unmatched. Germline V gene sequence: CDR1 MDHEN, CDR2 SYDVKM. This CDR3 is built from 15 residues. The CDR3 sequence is CASSLGGARNSPLHF. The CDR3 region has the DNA TGTGCCAGCAGTCTAGGGGGCGCACGGAATTCACCCCTCCACTTT.

As DNA, the CDR3 is TGTGCCAGCAGCCAGACTTCGGGGACCCAGTACTTC. As protein: CASSQTSGTQYF. The chain joins TRBV3-1 (or the pseudogene TRBV3-2) to TRBJ2-5, with D uncertain. The CDR3 has 12 residues. Per the germline V gene, CDR1 is LGHDT and CDR2 is YNNKEL (reference sequence). V dropped 3 bases and J dropped 7 bases, with 9 bases sitting between them.

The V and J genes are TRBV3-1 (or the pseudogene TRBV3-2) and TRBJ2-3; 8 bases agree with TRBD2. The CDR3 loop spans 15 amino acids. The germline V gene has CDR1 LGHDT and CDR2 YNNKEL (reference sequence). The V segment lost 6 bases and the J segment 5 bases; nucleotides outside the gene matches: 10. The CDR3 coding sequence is TGTGCCAGCAGGAAAGCGGGGGAGGTGGAAGATACGCAGTATTTT. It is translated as CASRKAGEVEDTQYF.

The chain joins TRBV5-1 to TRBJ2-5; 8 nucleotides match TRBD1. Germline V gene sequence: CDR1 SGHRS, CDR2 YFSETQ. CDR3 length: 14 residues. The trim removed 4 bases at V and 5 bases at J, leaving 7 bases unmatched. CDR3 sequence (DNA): TGCGCCAGCAGCGCCGGACAGGGTCTGGAGACCCAGTACTTC. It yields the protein CASSAGQGLETQYF.

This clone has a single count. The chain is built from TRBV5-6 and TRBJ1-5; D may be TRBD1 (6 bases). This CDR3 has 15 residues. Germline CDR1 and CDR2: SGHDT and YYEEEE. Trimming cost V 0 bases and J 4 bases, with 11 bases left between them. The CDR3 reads CASSLEGGKNQPQHF. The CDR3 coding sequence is TGTGCCAGCAGCTTGGAAGGGGGTAAGAATCAGCCCCAGCATTTT.

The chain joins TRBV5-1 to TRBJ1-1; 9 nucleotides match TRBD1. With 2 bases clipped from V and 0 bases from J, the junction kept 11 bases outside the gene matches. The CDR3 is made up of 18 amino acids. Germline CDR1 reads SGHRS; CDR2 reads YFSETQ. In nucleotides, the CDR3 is TGCGCCAGCAGCTTTGGTAGGACAGGGGCTATCATGAACACTGAAGCTTTCTTT. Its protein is CASSFGRTGAIMNTEAFF. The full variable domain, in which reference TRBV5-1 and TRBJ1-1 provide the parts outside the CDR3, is KAGVTQTPRYLIKTRGQQVTLSCSPISGHRSVSWYQQTPGQGLQFLFEYFSETQRNKGNFPGRFSGRQFSNSRSEMNVSTLELGDSALYLCASSFGRTGAIMNTEAFFGQGTRLTVV.

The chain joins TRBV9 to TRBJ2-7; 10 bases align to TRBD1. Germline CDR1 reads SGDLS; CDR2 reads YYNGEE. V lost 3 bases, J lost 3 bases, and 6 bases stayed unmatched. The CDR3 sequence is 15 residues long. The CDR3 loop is CASSEGQGSFYEQYF. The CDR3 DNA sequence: TGTGCCAGCAGCGAGGGACAGGGGTCCTTCTACGAGCAGTACTTC.

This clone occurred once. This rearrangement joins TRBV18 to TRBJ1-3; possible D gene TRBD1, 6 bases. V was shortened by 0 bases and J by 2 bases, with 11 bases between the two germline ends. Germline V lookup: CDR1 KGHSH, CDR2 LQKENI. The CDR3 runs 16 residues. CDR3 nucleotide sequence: TGTGCCAGCTCACCACCCAGGGGAAAAGCTGGAAACACCATATATTTT. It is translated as CASSPPRGKAGNTIYF.

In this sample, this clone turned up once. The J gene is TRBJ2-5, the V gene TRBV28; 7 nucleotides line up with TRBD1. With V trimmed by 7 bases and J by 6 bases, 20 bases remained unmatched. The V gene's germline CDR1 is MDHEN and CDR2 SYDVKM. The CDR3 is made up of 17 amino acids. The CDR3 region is CASTQPVGDRQGKTQYF. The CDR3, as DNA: TGTGCCAGCACCCAACCCGTTGGGGATCGACAGGGAAAGACCCAGTACTTC.

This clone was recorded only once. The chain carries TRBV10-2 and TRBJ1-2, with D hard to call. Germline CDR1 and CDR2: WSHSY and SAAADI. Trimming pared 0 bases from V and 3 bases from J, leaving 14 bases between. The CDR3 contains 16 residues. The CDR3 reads CASSESTSGYDYGYTF. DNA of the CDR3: TGCGCCAGCAGTGAGTCTACGTCAGGCTATGACTATGGCTACACCTTC.

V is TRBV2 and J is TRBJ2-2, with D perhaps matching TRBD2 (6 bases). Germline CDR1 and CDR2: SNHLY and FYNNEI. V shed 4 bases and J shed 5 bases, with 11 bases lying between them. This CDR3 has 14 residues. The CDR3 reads CASSGMEGTGELFF. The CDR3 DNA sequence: TGTGCCAGCAGTGGTATGGAGGGGACCGGGGAGCTGTTTTTT.

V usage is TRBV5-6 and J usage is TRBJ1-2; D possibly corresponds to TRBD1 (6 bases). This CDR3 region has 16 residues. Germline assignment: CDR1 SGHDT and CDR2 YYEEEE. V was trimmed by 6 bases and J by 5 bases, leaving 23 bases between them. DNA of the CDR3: TGTGCCAGCACCCTGGCCCTGCAGGGGCCTTGGTATGGCTACACCTTC. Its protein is CASTLALQGPWYGYTF.

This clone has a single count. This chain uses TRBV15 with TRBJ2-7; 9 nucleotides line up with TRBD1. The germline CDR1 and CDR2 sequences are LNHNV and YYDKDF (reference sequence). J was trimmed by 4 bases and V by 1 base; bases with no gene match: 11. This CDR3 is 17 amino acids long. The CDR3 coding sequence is TGTGCCACCAGCAGAGTAGGAGTCGGGACAGGGAGTTACGAGCAGTACTTC. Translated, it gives CATSRVGVGTGSYEQYF.

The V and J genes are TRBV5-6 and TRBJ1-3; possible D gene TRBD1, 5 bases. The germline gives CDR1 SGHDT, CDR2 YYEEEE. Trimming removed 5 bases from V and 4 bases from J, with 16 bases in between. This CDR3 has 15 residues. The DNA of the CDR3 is TGTGCCAGCAGGCCATCCGGGGGATACGGAAACACCATATATTTT. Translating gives CASRPSGGYGNTIYF.

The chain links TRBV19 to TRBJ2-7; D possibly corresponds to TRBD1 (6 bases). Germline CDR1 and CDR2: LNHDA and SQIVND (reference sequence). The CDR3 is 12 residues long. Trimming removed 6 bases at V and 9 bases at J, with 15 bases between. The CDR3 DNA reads TGTGCCAGTAGCGAACAGGGTTTCGTGCAGTACTTC. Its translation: CASSEQGFVQYF. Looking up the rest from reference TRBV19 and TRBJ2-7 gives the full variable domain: DGGITQSPKYLFRKEGQNVTLSCEQNLNHDAMYWYRQDPGQGLRLIYYSQIVNDFQKGDIAEGYSVSREKKESFPLTVTSAQKNPTAFYLCASSEQGFVQYFGPGTRLTVT.

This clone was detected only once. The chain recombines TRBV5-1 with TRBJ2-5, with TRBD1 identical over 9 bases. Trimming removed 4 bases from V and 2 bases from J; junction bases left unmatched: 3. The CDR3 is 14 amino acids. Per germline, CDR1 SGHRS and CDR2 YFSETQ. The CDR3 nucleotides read TGCGCCAGCAGCCCCGGGACAGGGCAAGAGACCCAGTACTTC. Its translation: CASSPGTGQETQYF.

The CDR3 bases are TGTGCCAGCAGCGTGGGAGGGGAGAGCTCCTACGAGCAGTACTTC. This gives the protein CASSVGGESSYEQYF. The chain employs TRBV9 and TRBJ2-7; 7 bases are shared with TRBD2. The V and J ends lost 2 bases and 0 bases, in that order; junction bases with no gene match: 5. The length of the CDR3 is 15 residues. Looked up from germline, CDR1 is SGDLS and CDR2 is YYNGEE.

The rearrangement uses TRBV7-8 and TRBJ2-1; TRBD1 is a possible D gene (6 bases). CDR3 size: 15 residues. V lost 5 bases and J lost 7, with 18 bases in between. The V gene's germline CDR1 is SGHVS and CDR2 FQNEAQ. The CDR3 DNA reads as TGTGCCAGCAGCGCACGGACAGAACCTGGGAATGAGCAGTTCTTC. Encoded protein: CASSARTEPGNEQFF.

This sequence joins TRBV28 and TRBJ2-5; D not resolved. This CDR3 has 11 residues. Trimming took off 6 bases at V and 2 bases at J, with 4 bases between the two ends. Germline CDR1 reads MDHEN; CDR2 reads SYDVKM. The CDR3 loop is CASSRQETQYF. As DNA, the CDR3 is TGTGCCAGCAGCCGTCAAGAGACCCAGTACTTC.

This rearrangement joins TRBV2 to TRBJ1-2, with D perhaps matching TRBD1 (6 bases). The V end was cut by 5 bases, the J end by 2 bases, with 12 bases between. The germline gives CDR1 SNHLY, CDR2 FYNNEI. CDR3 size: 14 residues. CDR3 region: CASSLGQSNYGYTF. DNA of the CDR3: TGTGCCAGCAGTTTAGGACAGAGCAACTATGGCTACACCTTC.